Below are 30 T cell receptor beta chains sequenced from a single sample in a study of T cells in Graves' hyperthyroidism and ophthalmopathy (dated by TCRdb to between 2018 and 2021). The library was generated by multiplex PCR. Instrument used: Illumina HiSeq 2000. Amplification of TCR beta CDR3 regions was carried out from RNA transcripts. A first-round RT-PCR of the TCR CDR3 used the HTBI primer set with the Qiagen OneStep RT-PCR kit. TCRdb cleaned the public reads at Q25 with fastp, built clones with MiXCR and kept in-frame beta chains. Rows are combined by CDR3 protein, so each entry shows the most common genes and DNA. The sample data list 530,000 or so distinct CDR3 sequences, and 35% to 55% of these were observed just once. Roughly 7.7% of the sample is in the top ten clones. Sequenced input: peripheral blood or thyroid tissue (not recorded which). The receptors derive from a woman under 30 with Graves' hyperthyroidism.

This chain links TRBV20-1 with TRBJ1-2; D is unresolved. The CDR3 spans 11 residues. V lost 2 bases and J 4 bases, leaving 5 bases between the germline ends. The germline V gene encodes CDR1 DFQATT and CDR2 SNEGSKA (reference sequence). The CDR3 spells CSARSLYGYTF. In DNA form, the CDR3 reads TGCAGTGCTAGATCCCTCTATGGCTACACCTTC.

The CDR3 bases are TGTGCCAGCTCACCAGGCAGCTGGGGGGTTAACACTGAAGCTTTCTTT. Amino acid sequence: CASSPGSWGVNTEAFF. This chain uses TRBV25-1 with TRBJ1-1; D is perhaps TRBD1 (5 bases). The CDR3 extends over 16 amino acids. V dropped 8 bases and J dropped 2 bases, with 21 bases sitting between them. Germline V gives CDR1 MGHDK, CDR2 SYGVNS.

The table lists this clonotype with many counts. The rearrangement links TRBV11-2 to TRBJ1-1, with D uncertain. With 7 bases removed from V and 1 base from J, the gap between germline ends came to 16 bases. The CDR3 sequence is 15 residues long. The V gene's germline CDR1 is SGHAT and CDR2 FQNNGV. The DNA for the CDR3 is TGTGCCAGCACCGGTCTCACGAAGGGGAACACTGAAGCTTTCTTT. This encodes CASTGLTKGNTEAFF.

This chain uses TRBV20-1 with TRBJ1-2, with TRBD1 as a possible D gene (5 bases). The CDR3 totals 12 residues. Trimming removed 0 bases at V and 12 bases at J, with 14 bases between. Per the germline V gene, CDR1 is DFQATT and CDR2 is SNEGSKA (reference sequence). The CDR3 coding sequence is TGCAGTGCTAGAGAAAATACGGGACGGGACACCTTC. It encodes CSARENTGRDTF.

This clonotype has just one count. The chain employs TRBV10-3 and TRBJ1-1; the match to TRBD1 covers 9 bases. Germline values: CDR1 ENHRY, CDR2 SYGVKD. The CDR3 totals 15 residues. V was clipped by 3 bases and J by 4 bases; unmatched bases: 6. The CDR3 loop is CAISDSGQGGTEAFF. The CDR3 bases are TGTGCCATCAGTGATTCGGGACAGGGAGGCACTGAAGCTTTCTTT.

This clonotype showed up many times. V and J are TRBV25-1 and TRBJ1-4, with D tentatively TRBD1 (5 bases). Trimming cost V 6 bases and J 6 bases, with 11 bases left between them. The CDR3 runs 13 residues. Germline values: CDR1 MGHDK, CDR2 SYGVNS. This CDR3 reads CASSDWGDEKLFF. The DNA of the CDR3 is TGTGCCAGCAGCGATTGGGGGGATGAAAAACTGTTTTTT.

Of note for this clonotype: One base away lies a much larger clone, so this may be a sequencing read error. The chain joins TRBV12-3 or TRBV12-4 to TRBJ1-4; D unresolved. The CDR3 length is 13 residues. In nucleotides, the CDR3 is TGTGTCAGCAGTTTTCGGATGTCGGAAAAACTGTTTTTT. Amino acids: CVSSFRMSEKLFF.

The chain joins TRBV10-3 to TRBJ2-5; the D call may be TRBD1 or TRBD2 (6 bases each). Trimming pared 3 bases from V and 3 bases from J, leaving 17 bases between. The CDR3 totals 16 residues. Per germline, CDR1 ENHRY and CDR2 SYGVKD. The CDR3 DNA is TGTGCCATCAGTGAAGGAGGGACATCCCTTAAAGAGACCCAGTACTTC. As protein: CAISEGGTSLKETQYF.

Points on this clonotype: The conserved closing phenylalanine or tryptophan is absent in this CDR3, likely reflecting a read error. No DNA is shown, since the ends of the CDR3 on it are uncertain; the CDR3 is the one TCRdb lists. Here the CDR3 reads CAISEPTG. The chain links TRBV10-3 to TRBJ1-1; the tabulated D call, TRBD1, remains unverified against the DNA. Inclusive of both ends, the CDR3 amounts to 8 amino acids. The germline V gene has CDR1 ENHRY and CDR2 SYGVKD.

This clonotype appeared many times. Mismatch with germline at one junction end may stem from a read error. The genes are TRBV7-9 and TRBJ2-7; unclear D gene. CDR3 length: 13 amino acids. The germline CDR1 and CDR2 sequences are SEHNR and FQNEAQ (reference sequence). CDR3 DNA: TGCGCCAGCAGCTTCGGTCCCTCCTACGAGCAGTACTTC. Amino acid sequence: CASSFGPSYEQYF.

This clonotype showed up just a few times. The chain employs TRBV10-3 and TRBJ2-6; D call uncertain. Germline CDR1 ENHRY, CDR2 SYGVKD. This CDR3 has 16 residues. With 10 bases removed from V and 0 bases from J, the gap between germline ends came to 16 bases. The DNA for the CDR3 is TGTGCCACCGTAGACGGATCCCTCTCTGGGGCCAACGTCCTGACTTTC. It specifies CATVDGSLSGANVLTF.

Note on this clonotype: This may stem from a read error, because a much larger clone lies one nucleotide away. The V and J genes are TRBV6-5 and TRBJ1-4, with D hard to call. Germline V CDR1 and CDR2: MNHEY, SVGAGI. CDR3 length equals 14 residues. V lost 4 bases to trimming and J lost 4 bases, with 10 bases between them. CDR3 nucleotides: TGTGCCAGCAGTTCCGGGGTCGGTAATGAAAAACTGTTTTTT. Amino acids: CASSSGVGNEKLFF.

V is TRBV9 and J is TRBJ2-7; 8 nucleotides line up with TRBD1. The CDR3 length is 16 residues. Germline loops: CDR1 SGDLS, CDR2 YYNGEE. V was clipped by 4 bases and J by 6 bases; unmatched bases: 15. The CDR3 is CASSQGHSGGRGEQYF. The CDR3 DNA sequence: TGTGCCAGCAGCCAAGGACATTCAGGGGGCCGGGGCGAGCAGTACTTC. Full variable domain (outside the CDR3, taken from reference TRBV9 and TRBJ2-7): DSGVTQTPKHLITATGQRVTLRCSPRSGDLSVYWYQQSLDQGLQFLIQYYNGEERAKGNILERFSAQQFPDLHSELNLSSLELGDSALYFCASSQGHSGGRGEQYFGPGTRLTVT.

The CDR3 region has the DNA TGTGCCAGCAGCTTAGCGCAGGGGCGAAATGAGCAGTTCTTC. Encoded protein: CASSLAQGRNEQFF. J is TRBJ2-1 and V is TRBV7-2, with TRBD1 as a possible D gene (6 bases). This CDR3 region has 14 residues. The germline V gene has CDR1 SGHTA and CDR2 FQGNSA. V was shortened by 0 bases and J by 7 bases, with 10 bases between the two germline ends. The full variable domain, completed using reference TRBV7-2 and TRBJ2-1, is GAGVSQSPSNKVTEKGKDVELRCDPISGHTALYWYRQSLGQGLEFLIYFQGNSAPDKSGLPSDRFSAERTGGSVSTLTIQRTQQEDSAVYLCASSLAQGRNEQFFGPGTRLTVL.

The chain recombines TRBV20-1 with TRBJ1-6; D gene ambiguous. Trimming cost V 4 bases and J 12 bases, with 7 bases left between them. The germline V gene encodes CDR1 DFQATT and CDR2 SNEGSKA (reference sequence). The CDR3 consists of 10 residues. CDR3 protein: CSATDEPLHF. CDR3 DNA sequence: TGCAGTGCTACGGATGAACCCCTCCACTTT.

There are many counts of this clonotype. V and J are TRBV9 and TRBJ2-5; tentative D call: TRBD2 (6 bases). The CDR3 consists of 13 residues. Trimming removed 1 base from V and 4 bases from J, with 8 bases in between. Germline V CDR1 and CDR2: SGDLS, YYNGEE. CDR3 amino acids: CASSVFGGETQYF. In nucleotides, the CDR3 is TGTGCCAGCAGCGTATTCGGGGGAGAGACCCAGTACTTC.

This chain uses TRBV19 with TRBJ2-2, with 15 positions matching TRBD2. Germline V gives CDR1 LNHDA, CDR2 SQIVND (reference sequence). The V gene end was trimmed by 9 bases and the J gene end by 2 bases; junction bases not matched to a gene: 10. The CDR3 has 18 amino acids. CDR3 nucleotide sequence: TGTGCCAGCGCAACGGGACTAGCGGGAGGAGGTAACACCGGGGAGCTGTTTTTT. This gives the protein CASATGLAGGGNTGELFF.

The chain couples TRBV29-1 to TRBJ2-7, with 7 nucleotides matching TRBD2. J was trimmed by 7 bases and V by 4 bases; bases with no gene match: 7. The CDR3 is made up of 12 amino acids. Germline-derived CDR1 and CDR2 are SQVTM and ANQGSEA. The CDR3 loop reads CSVAGGHNEQYF. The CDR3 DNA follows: TGCAGCGTTGCGGGAGGACACAATGAGCAGTACTTC.

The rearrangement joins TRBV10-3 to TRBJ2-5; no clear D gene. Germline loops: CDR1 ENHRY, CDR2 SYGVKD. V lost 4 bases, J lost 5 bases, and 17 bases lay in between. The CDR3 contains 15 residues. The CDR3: CAISGGFGRRETQYF. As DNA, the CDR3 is TGTGCCATCAGTGGAGGATTCGGCCGCCGGGAGACCCAGTACTTC.

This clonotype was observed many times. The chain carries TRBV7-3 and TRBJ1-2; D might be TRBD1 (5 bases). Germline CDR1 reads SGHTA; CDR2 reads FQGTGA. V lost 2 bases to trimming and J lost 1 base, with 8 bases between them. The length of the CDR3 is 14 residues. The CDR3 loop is CASSLSTDNYGYTF. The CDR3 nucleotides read TGTGCCAGCAGCTTATCGACAGATAACTATGGCTACACCTTC.

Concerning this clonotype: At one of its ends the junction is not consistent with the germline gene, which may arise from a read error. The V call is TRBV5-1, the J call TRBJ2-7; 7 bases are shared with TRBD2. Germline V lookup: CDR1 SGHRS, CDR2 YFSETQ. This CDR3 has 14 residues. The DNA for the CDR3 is TGCGCCAGCAGCTCCGGGACTATGTGGAACGAGCAGTGCTTC. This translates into CASSSGTMWNEQCF. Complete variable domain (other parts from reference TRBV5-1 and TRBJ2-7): KAGVTQTPRYLIKTRGQQVTLSCSPISGHRSVSWYQQTPGQGLQFLFEYFSETQRNKGNFPGRFSGRQFSNSRSEMNVSTLELGDSALYLCASSSGTMWNEQCFGPGTRLTVT.

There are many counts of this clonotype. The CDR3 loop is CSANSGSPYEQYF. The CDR3 nucleotides are TGCAGTGCTAATAGCGGGAGCCCTTACGAGCAGTACTTC. This chain joins TRBV20-1 and TRBJ2-7, with TRBD2 identical over 9 bases. The CDR3 has 13 amino acids. Per the germline V gene, CDR1 is DFQATT and CDR2 is SNEGSKA (reference sequence). V lost 4 bases, J lost 4 bases, and 5 bases stayed unmatched.

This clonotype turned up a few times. The CDR3 coding sequence is TGTGCCACCAGCAGAGCACTTGCGTACATTGGCTATGGCTACACCATATATTTT. Residues: CATSRALAYIGYGYTIYF. The chain links TRBV15 to TRBJ1-3; the D is unclear. Germline V gene lookup returns CDR1 LNHNV and CDR2 YYDKDF (reference sequence). The CDR3 is 18 amino acids. V lost 1 base and J 8 bases, leaving 24 bases between the germline ends.

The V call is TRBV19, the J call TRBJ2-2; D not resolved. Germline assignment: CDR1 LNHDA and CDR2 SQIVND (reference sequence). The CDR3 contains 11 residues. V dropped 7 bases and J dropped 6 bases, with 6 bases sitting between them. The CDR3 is CASNHAGELFF. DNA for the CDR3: TGTGCCAGTAACCACGCCGGGGAGCTGTTTTTT.

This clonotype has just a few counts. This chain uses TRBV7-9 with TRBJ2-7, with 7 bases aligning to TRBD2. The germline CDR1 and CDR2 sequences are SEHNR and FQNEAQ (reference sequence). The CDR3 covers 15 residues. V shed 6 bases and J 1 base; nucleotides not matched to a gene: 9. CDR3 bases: TGTGCCAGCAGTTCGGTGAGGCGGGGGTCCTACGAGCAGTACTTC. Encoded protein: CASSSVRRGSYEQYF.

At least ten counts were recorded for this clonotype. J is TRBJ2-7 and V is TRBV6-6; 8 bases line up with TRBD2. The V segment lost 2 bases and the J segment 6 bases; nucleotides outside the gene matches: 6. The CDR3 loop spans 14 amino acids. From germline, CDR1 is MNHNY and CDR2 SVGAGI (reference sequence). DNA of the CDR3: TGTGCCAGCAGTTACCGAGCGGGAGCCTCCGAGCAGTACTTC. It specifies CASSYRAGASEQYF.

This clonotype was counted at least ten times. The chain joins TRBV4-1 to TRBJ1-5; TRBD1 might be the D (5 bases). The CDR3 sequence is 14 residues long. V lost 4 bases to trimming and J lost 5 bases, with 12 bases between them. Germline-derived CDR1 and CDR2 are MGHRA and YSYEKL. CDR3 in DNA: TGCGCCAGCAGCCTCTTAGGAGGGGATCAGCCCCAGCATTTT. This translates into CASSLLGGDQPQHF.

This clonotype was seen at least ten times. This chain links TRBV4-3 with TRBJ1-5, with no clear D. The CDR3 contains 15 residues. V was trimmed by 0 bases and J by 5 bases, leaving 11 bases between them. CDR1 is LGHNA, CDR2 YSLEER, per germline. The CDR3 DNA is TGCGCCAGCAGCCAAGATGTGGGCTGGGATCAGCCCCAGCATTTT. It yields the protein CASSQDVGWDQPQHF.

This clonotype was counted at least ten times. CDR3 sequence reads: CASSLLLNDEQFF. The DNA of the CDR3 is TGCGCCAGCAGCTTGTTGTTGAACGATGAGCAGTTCTTC. V is TRBV5-1 and J is TRBJ2-1, with no clear D. Trimming cost V 1 base and J 8 bases, with 10 bases left between them. Germline V gene lookup returns CDR1 SGHRS and CDR2 YFSETQ. The CDR3 contains 13 residues. The complete variable domain, with remaining parts taken from reference TRBV5-1 and TRBJ2-1, reads KAGVTQTPRYLIKTRGQQVTLSCSPISGHRSVSWYQQTPGQGLQFLFEYFSETQRNKGNFPGRFSGRQFSNSRSEMNVSTLELGDSALYLCASSLLLNDEQFFGPGTRLTVL.

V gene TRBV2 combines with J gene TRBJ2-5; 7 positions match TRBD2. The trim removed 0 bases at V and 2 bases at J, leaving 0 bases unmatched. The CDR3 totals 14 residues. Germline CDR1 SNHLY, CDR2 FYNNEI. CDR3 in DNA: TGTGCCAGCAGTGAAGCGGGAGGGCAAGAGACCCAGTACTTC. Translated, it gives CASSEAGGQETQYF.